This TCR beta chain is drawn from a study of regulatory T cells in long-lasting Graves disease. A remark on this clonotype: A much larger clone sits a single nucleotide away, making a read error possible.

In building TCR beta libraries, iRepertoire HTBI primers were used together with Arm-PCR of CDR3 regions. A single record per CDR3 protein comes from TCRdb applying MiXCR to the multiplex PCR reads. The table lists roughly 500,000 distinct CDR3 sequences, about 12% of them singletons. Time point meaning: newly diagnosed GD, antithyroid drugs for less than 3 months. Making the TCR library involved RNA that had been extracted from PBMCs. An endocrinology unit in Xi'an, China, supplied the patients. The same sample was also studied in work on T cells in Graves' hyperthyroidism and ophthalmopathy. According to that study: Most clonotypes expanded in the thyroid (above 0.001) were also present in blood.

The sequence was collected from a woman aged 25-40 years with Graves disease. The starting material was peripheral blood mononuclear cells (PBMCs), obtained at new diagnosis, from a patient treated with antithyroid drugs.

This CDR3 is CASCQGGKLFF. CDR3 sequence (DNA): TGTGCCAGCTGCCAAGGGGGAAAACTGTTTTTT. The rearrangement uses TRBV2 and TRBJ1-4, with a tentative D call TRBD1 (6 bases). The CDR3 is 11 residues long. The ends were cut back, 8 bases at V and 10 bases at J, with 11 bases in the middle. Germline V lookup: CDR1 SNHLY, CDR2 FYNNEI.